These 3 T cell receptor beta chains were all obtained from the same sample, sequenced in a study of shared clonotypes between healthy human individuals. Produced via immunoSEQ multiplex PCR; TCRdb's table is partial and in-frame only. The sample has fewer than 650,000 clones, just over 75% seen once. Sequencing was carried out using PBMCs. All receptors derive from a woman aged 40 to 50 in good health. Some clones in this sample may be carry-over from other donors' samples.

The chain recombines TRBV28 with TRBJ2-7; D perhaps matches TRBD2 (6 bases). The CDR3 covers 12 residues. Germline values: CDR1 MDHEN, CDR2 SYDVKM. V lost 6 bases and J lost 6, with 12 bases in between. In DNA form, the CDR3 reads TGTGCCAGCAGACGCGTGGGGGGCGAGCAGTACTTC. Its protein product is CASRRVGGEQYF.

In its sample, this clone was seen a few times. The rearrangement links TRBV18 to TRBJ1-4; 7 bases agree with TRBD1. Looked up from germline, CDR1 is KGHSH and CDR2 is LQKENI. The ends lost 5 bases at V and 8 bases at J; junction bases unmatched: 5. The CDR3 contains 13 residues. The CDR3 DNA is TGTGCCAGCTCAACGGGACAGCGGGAAAAACTGTTTTTT. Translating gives CASSTGQREKLFF. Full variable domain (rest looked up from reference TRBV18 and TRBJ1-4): NAGVMQNPRHLVRRRGQEARLRCSPMKGHSHVYWYRQLPEEGLKFMVYLQKENIIDESGMPKERFSAEFPKEGPSILRIQQVVRGDSAAYFCASSTGQREKLFFGSGTQLSVL.

CDR3 residues: CASSLSFSGDYNEQFF. The CDR3 DNA follows: TGTGCCAGCAGCTTAAGCTTCTCAGGGGACTACAATGAGCAGTTCTTC. The V call is TRBV7-3, the J call TRBJ2-1, with a tentative D call TRBD1 (6 bases). Per germline, CDR1 SGHTA and CDR2 FQGTGA. The CDR3 length is 16 residues. The ends were cut back, 1 base at V and 3 bases at J, with 13 bases in the middle.